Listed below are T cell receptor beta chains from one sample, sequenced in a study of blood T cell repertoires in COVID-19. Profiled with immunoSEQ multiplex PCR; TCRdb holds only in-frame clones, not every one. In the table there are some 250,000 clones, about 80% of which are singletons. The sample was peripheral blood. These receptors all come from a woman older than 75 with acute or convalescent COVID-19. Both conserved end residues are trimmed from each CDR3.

ASSQDWGGRQPQH	TRBV4-2
ASTPTNTGELF	TRBV12-3/TRBV12-4
ASSPWTSGGADTQY	TRBV18
ASSPGGSYEQY	TRBV7-9
ASSPRGGRRADTQY	TRBV11-1
ASSYSQGRNTEAF	TRBV6-5
ATSRVGQGSPLH	TRBV15
ASSQDKGANEQF	TRBV4-3
ASRGQPLSYNEQF	TRBV2
ATGDRGISGNTIY	TRBV6-5
ASSEPTGFQTQY	TRBV6-1
ASSSLTSLDYNEQF	TRBV5-4
ASSDSTATNEKLF	TRBV6-4
ASSRGGTTPNYGYT	TRBV12-5
ASSPGQGSSPLH	TRBV7-9
ASGGNSPRVNEQF	TRBV3-1/TRBV3-2
ASSLSGGGAQGYEQY	TRBV7-9
ASSLVAGAHNEQF	TRBV7-2
ASSGTGDTQY	TRBV12-3/TRBV12-4
ASSSRSGLAEDTGELF	TRBV21-1
ASRRAGGDEQY	TRBV6-5
ASSSRTGGTGELF	TRBV3-1/TRBV3-2
ASSLKGRGGYGYT	TRBV27
ASSTSGGAGVPGELF	TRBV19
ASSEARGTGITDTQY	TRBV6-1
ASSSQGPINSPLH	TRBV7-9
ASKWGVVGKNIQY	TRBV6-5
ASSLGLAGVRETQY	TRBV6-2/TRBV6-3
ASSQLRGGYEQY	TRBV3-1/TRBV3-2
ASSQGVSVGETQY	TRBV4-3
ASSQDGANYGYT	TRBV19
ASSLALAYEQY	TRBV5-6
ASRTSGPPYEQY	TRBV6-6
ASSGAWVPNTGELF	TRBV19
ASSVFGADGYT	TRBV9
ASSLWGTGSYEQY	TRBV5-5
ASRGRRGSPQY	TRBV6-5
ASSLAGAGNTIY	TRBV5-4
AISDPLRGTDYGYT	TRBV10-3
SARTGMNTEAF	TRBV29-1
ASSSLGTGNEKLF	TRBV27
ASSQGGVQPQH	TRBV7-9
ASSLDRVQPQH	TRBV9
ASFPDRANYGYT	TRBV5-1
ASSRTGISYGYT	TRBV6-2/TRBV6-3
ASRDPGTDYGYT	TRBV19
ATGRTVTSGAGELF	TRBV19